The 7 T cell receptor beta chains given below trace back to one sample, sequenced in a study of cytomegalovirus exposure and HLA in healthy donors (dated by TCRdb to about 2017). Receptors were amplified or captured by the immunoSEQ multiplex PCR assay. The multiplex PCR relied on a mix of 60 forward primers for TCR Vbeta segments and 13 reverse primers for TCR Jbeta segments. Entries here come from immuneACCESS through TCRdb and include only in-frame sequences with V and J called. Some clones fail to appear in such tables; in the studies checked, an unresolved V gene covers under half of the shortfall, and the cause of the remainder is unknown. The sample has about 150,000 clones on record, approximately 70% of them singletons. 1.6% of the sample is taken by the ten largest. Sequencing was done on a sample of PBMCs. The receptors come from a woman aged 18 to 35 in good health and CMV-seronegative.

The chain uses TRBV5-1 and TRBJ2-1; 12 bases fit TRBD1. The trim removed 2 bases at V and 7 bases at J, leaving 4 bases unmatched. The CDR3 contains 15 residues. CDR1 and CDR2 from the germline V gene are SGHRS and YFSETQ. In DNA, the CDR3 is TGCGCCAGCAGCTTAGGGACAGGGGGCCAGAATGAGCAGTTCTTC. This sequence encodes CASSLGTGGQNEQFF.

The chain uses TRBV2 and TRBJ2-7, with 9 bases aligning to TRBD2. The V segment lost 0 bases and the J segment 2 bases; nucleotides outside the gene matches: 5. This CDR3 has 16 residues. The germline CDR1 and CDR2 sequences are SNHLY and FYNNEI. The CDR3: CASSEARVAGAYEQYF. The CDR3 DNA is TGTGCCAGCAGTGAAGCCAGGGTAGCGGGGGCCTACGAGCAGTACTTC.

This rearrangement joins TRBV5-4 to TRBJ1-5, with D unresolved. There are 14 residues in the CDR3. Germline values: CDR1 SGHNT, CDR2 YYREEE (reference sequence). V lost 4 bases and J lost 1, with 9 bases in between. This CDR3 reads CASSDRESNQPQHF. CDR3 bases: TGTGCCAGCAGCGATCGGGAGAGCAATCAGCCCCAGCATTTT.

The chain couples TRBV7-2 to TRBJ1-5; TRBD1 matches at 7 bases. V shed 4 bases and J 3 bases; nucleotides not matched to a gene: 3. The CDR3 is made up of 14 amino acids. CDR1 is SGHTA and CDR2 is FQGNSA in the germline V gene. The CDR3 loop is CASSSDRDNQPQHF. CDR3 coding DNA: TGTGCCAGCAGCTCCGACAGGGACAATCAGCCCCAGCATTTT.

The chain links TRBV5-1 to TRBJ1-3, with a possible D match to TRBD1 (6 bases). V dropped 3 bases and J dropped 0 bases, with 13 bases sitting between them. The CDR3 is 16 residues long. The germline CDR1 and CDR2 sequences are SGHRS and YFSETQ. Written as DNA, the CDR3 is TGCGCCAGCAGCTCGACAGGCAAAAGCTCTGGAAACACCATATATTTT. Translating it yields CASSSTGKSSGNTIYF.

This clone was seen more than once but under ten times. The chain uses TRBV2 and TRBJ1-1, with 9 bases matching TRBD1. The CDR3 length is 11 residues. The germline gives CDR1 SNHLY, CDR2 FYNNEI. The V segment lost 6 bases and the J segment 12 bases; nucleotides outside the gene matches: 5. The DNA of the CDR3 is TGTGCCAGCAGGGGGACAGGGAGAACTTTCTTT. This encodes CASRGTGRTFF.

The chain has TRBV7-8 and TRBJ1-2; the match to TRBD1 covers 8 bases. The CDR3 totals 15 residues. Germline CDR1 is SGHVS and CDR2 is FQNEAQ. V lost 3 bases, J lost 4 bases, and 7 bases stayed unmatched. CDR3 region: CASSFQRTGLYGYTF. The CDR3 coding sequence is TGTGCCAGCAGCTTTCAAAGGACAGGGCTCTATGGCTACACCTTC.